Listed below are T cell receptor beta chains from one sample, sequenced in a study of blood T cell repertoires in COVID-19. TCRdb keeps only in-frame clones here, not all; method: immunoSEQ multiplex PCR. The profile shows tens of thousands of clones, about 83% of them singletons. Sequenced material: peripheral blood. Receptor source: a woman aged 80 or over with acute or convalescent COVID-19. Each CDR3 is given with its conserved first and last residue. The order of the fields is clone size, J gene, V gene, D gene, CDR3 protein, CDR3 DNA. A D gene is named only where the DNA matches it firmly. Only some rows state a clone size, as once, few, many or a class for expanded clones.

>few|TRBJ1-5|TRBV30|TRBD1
CAWSPLTGLNQPQHF
TGTGCCTGGAGTCCACTGACAGGGCTCAATCAGCCCCAGCATTTT
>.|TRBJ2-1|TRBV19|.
CASSIGLSNEQFF
TGTGCCAGTAGTATAGGACTTTCAAATGAGCAGTTCTTC
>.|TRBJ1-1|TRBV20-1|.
CSASGGSNTEAFF
TGCAGTGCTAGTGGGGGCTCGAACACTGAAGCTTTCTTT
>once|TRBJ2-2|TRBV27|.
CASSTILTGFSGELFF
TGTGCCAGCAGTACCATCCTCACAGGGTTTAGCGGGGAGCTGTTTTTT
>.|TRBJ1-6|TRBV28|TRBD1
CASRPAGRGHSPLHF
TGTGCCAGCAGGCCAGCGGGCAGGGGGCATTCACCCCTCCACTTT
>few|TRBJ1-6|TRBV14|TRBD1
CASSRLSPGQGYNSPLHF
TGTGCCAGCAGCCGACTCTCCCCGGGACAGGGTTATAATTCACCCCTCCACTTT
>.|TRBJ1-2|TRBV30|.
CACSPGEDYGYTF
TGTGCCTGCTCCCCGGGGGAAGACTATGGCTACACCTTC
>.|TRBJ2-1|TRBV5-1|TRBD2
CASSITSGDYNEQFF
TGCGCCAGCAGCATCACTAGCGGGGATTACAATGAGCAGTTCTTC
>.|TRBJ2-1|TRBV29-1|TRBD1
CSVAGTGGREQFF
TGCAGCGTTGCTGGGACAGGGGGCAGGGAGCAGTTCTTC
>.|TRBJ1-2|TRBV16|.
CASSRSRTNYGYTF
TGTGCCAGCAGCCGAAGCAGGACAAACTATGGCTACACCTTC
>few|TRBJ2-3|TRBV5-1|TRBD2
CASSSWAGGPADTQYF
TGCGCCAGCAGCTCGTGGGCGGGGGGGCCGGCAGATACGCAGTATTTT
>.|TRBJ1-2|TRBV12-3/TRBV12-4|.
CASSLERGYGYTF
TGTGCCAGCAGTTTAGAGAGAGGCTATGGCTACACCTTC
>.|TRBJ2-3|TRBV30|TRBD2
CAWTRLAALTDTQYF
TGTGCCTGGACTCGACTAGCGGCACTCACAGATACGCAGTATTTT
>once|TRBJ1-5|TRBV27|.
CASRGGNSNQPQHF
TGTGCCAGCAGAGGAGGAAATAGCAATCAGCCCCAGCATTTT
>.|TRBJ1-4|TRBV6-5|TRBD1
CASSRQGAVREKLFF
TGTGCCAGCAGTCGACAGGGGGCAGTACGAGAAAAACTGTTTTTT
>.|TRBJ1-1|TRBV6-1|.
CASSAFGRGGNTEAFF
TGTGCCAGCAGTGCGTTTGGTAGAGGAGGGAACACTGAAGCTTTCTTT
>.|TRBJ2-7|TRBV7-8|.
CASSLPTVIGEQYF
TGTGCCAGCAGCCTCCCCACAGTAATCGGCGAGCAGTACTTC
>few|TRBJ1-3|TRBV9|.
CASSLRSSGNTIYF
TGTGCCAGCAGCCTTCGGAGCTCTGGAAACACCATATATTTT
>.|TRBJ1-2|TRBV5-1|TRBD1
CASSLGQGGIYGYTF
TGCGCCAGCAGCCTCGGACAGGGTGGGATCTATGGCTACACCTTC
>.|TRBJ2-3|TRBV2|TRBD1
CASTGTPTGGIDTQYF
TGTGCCAGCACCGGAACCCCGACAGGGGGCATAGATACGCAGTATTTT
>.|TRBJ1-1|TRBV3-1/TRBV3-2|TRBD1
CASSLGTVNTEAFF
TGTGCCAGCAGCCTCGGGACAGTTAACACTGAAGCTTTCTTT
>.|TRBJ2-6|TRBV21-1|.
CASSMSICSGESGANVLTF
TGTGCCAGCAGCATGTCCATTTGTTCCGGGGAATCTGGGGCCAACGTCCTGACTTTC
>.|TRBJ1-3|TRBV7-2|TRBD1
CASSLRTGGFGNTIYF
TGTGCCAGCAGCTTACGGACAGGGGGCTTCGGAAACACCATATATTTT
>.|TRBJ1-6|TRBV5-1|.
CASSLGGNNSPLHF
TGCGCCAGCAGCTTGGGCGGTAATAATTCACCCCTCCACTTT
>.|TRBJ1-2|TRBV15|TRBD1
CATSRGTGAPYGYTF
TGTGCCACCAGCAGGGGGACAGGGGCCCCCTATGGCTACACCTTC
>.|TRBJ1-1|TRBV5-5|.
CASSSTRGGFEAFF
TGTGCCAGCAGCTCCACCCGGGGGGGGTTTGAAGCTTTCTTT
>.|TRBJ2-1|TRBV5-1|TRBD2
CASSQNSGGLGGPLF
TGCGCCAGCAGCCAGAATAGCGGGGGGTTGGGGGGGCCGCTCTTC
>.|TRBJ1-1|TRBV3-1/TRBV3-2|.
CASSQDGGARTEAFF
TGTGCCAGCAGCCAAGATGGGGGCGCGAGAACTGAAGCTTTCTTT
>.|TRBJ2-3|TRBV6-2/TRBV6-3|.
CASSYPGGGRADTQYF
TGTGCCAGCAGTTACCCCGGAGGGGGCCGGGCCGATACGCAGTATTTT
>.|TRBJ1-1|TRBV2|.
CASSQASRGTEAFF
TGTGCCAGCAGTCAAGCAAGCAGGGGCACTGAAGCTTTCTTT
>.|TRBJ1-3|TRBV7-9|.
CASSLAGGNTIYF
TGTGCCAGCAGCCTGGCGGGTGGAAACACCATATATTTT
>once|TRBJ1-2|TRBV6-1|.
CASSEPGGGYGYTF
TGTGCCAGCAGTGAACCGGGAGGGGGCTATGGCTACACCTTC
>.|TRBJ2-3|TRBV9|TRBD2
CASSGTSEVEAVKYF
TGTGCCAGCAGCGGGACTAGCGAGGTCGAGGCTGTTAAGTATTTT
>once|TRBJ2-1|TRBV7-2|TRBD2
CASSLAFGRGSYNEQFF
TGTGCCAGCAGCTTAGCCTTTGGGCGGGGGAGTTACAATGAGCAGTTCTTC
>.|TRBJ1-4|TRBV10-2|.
CASSRQAGANEKLFF
TGCGCCAGCAGCCGACAGGCCGGGGCTAATGAAAAACTGTTTTTT
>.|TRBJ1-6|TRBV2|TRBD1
CASSLGTGSPLHF
TGTGCCAGCAGTCTAGGGACAGGCTCACCCCTCCACTTT
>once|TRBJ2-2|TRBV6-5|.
CASSYIGAGELFF
TGTGCCAGCAGTTACATCGGGGCCGGGGAGCTGTTTTTT
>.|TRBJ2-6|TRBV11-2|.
CASSYARDSGANVLTF
TGTGCCAGCAGCTACGCCAGGGACTCTGGGGCCAACGTCCTGACTTTC
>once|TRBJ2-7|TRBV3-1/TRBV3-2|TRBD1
CASSYRQGASEQYF
TGTGCCAGCAGCTATCGACAGGGGGCTTCCGAGCAGTACTTC
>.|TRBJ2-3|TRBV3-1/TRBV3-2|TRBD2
CASSQGIAGGRDTQYF
TGTGCCAGCAGCCAGGGAATAGCGGGGGGGCGTGATACGCAGTATTTT
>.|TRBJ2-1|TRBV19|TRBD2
CASTQYSGGYNEQFF
TGTGCCAGTACCCAATATAGCGGGGGGTACAATGAGCAGTTCTTC
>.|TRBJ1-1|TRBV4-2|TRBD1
CASSQDPAGGTEAFF
TGTGCCAGCAGCCAAGATCCTGCAGGGGGCACTGAAGCTTTCTTT
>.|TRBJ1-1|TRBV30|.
CAWSRVGTEAFF
TGTGCCTGGAGTCGGGTGGGCACTGAAGCTTTCTTT
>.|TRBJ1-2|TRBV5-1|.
CASSLDNDYGYTF
TGCGCCAGCAGCTTGGACAACGACTATGGCTACACCTTC
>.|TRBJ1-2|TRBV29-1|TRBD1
CSVSGTGGQEGYTF
TGCAGCGTTTCCGGGACAGGGGGCCAGGAAGGCTACACCTTC
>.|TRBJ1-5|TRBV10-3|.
CAIRAQVNQPQHF
TGTGCCATCAGAGCACAGGTCAATCAGCCCCAGCATTTT
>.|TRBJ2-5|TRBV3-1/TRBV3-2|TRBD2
CASSTAGVQETQYF
TGTGCCAGCAGCACGGCGGGGGTCCAAGAGACCCAGTACTTC
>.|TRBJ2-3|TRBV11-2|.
CASSLEAADTQYF
TGTGCCAGCAGCTTAGAGGCAGCAGATACGCAGTATTTT
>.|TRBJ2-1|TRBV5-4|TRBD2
CASSLGGPSGYNEQFF
TGTGCCAGCAGCTTGGGAGGGCCTAGCGGGTACAATGAGCAGTTCTTC
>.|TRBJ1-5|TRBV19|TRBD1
CATSGTGQVNSNQPQHF
TGTGCCACATCCGGGACAGGGCAAGTCAATAGCAATCAGCCCCAGCATTTT
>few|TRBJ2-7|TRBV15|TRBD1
CATSRGGQGGEQYF
TGTGCCACCAGCAGAGGGGGACAGGGGGGCGAGCAGTACTTC
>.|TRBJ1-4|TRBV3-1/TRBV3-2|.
CASSQKEGFGEKLFF
TGTGCCAGCAGCCAAAAGGAGGGATTTGGTGAAAAACTGTTTTTT
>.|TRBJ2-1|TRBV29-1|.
CSGHGFPIFNEQFF
TGCAGCGGCCACGGGTTTCCTATTTTCAATGAGCAGTTCTTC
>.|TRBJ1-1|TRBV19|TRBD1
CASRGQTGTEAFF
TGTGCCAGCCGGGGACAGACGGGCACTGAAGCTTTCTTT
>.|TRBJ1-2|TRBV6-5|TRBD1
CAKRKGGHYGYTF
TGTGCCAAAAGGAAAGGGGGCCACTATGGCTACACCTTC
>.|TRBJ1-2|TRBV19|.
CASSIEGNYGYTF
TGTGCCAGTAGTATTGAGGGCAACTATGGCTACACCTTC